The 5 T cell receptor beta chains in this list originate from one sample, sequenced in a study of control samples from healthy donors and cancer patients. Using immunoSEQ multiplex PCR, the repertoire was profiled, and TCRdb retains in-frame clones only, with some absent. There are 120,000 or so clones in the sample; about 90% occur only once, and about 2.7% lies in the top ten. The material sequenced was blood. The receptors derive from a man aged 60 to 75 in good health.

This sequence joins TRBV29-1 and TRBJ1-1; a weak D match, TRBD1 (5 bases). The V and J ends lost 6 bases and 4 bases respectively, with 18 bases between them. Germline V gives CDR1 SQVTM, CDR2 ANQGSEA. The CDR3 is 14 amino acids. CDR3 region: CSVPGGGTFTEAFF. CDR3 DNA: TGCAGCGTCCCCGGTGGGGGGACGTTCACTGAAGCTTTCTTT.

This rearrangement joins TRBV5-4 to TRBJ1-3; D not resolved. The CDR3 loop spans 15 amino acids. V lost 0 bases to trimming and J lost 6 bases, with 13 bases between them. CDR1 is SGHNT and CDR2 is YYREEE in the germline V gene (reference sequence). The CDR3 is CASSLGGGLENTIYF. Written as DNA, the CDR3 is TGTGCCAGCAGCTTGGGGGGAGGGTTGGAAAACACCATATATTTT.

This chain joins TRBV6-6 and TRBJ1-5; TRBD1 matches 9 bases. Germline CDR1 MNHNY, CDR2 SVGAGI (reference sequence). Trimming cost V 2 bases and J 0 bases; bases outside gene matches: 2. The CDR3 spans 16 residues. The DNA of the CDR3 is TGTGCCAGCAGTTACACGGACAGGGGTAGCAATCAGCCCCAGCATTTT. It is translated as CASSYTDRGSNQPQHF.

This CDR3 reads CASSQDNSGGYNEQFF. CDR3 DNA: TGCGCCAGCAGCCAGGACAATAGCGGGGGTTACAATGAGCAGTTCTTC. The chain combines TRBV4-1 with TRBJ2-1, with 9 bases identical to TRBD2. V shed 3 bases and J 4 bases; nucleotides not matched to a gene: 7. The CDR3 loop spans 16 amino acids. The germline gives CDR1 MGHRA, CDR2 YSYEKL.

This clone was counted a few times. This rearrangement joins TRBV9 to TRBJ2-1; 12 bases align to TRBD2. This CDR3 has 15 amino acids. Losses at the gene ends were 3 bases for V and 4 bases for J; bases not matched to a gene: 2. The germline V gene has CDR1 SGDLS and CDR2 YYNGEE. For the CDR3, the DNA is TGTGCCAGCAGCGAACTAGCGGGGGGATACAATGAGCAGTTCTTC. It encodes CASSELAGGYNEQFF.